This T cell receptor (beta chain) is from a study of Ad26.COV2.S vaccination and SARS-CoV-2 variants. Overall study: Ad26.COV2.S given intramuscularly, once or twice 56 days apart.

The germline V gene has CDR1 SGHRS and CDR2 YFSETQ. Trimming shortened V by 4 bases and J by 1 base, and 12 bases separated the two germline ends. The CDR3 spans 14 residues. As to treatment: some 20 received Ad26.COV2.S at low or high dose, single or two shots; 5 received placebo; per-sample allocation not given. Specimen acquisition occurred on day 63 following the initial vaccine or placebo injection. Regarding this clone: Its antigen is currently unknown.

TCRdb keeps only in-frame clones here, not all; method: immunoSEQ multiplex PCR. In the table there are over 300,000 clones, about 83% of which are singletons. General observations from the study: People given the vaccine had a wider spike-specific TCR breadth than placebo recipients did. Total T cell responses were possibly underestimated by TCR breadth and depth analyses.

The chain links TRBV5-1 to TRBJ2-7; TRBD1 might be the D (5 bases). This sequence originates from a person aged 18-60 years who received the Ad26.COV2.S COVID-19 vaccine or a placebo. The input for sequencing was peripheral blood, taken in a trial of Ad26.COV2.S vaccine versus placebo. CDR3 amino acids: CASSGAATSYEQYF. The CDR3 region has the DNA TGCGCCAGCAGCGGGGCAGCCACTTCCTACGAGCAGTACTTC. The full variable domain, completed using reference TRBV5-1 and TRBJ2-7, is KAGVTQTPRYLIKTRGQQVTLSCSPISGHRSVSWYQQTPGQGLQFLFEYFSETQRNKGNFPGRFSGRQFSNSRSEMNVSTLELGDSALYLCASSGAATSYEQYFGPGTRLTVT.